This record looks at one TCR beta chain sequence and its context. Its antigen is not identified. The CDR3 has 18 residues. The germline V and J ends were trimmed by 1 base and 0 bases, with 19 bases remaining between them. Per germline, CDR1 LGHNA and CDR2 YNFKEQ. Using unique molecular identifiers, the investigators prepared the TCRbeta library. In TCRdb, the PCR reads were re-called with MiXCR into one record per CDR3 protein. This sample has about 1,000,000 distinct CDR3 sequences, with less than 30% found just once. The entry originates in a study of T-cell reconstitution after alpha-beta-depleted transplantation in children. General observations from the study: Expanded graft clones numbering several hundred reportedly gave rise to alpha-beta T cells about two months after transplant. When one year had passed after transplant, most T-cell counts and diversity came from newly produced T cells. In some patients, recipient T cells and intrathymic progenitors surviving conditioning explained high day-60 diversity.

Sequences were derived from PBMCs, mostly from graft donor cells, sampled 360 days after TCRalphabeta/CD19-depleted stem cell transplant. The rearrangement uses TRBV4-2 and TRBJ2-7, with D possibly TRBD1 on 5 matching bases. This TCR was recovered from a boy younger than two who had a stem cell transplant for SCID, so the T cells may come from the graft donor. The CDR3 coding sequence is TGTGCCAGCAGCCAAGGGTCGACAGACCGGCTTCGCTCCTACGAGCAGTACTTC. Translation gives CASSQGSTDRLRSYEQYF.